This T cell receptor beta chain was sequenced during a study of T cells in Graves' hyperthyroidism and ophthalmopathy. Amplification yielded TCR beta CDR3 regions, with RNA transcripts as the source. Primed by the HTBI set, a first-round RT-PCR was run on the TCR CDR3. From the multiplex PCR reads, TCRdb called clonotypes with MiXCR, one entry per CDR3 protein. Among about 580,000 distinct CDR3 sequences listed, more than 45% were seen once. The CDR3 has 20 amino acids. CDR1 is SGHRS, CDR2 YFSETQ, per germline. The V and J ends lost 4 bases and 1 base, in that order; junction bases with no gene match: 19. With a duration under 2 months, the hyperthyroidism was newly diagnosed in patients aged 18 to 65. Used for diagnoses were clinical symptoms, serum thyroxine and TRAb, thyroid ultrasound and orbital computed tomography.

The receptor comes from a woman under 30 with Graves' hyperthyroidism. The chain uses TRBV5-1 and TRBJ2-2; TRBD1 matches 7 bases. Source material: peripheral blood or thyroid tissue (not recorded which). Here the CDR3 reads CASSQGDSNERTRNTGELFF. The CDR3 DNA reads TGCGCCAGCAGCCAAGGGGACAGCAATGAGCGAACCCGGAACACCGGGGAGCTGTTTTTT. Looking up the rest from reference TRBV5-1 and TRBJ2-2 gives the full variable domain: KAGVTQTPRYLIKTRGQQVTLSCSPISGHRSVSWYQQTPGQGLQFLFEYFSETQRNKGNFPGRFSGRQFSNSRSEMNVSTLELGDSALYLCASSQGDSNERTRNTGELFFGEGSRLTVL.